This TCR beta chain was sequenced in a study of T-cell reconstitution after alpha-beta-depleted transplantation in children. General study points: The authors attributed T-cell counts and diversity one year after transplant mostly to newly produced T cells. Several hundred rapidly expanded clones from non-depleted graft cells reportedly supplied alpha-beta T cells about two months post-transplant. Recipient T cells and thymic progenitors that survived were the source of the high TCRbeta diversity seen at day 60 in some patients.

Germline CDR1 DFQATT, CDR2 SNEGSKA (reference sequence). V lost 6 bases to trimming and J lost 7 bases; unmatched junction nucleotides: 11. The CDR3 sequence is 13 residues long. A library of TCRbeta sequences, prepared with unique molecular identifiers, was generated. TCRdb re-called the PCR reads through MiXCR, storing one row per CDR3 protein. The repertoire holds some 840,000 distinct CDR3 sequences, around 15% seen once, with around 5.3% in the top ten. Of note for this clonotype: The antigen is unknown.

Specimen: PBMCs, mostly from graft donor cells, collected 360 days after TCRalphabeta/CD19-depleted stem cell transplant. The TCR sequence derives from a male patient under 18 who had a stem cell transplant for acute lymphoblastic leukemia, so the T cells may come from the graft donor. The chain joins TRBV20-1 to TRBJ1-2; 7 nucleotides align to TRBD1. In DNA, the CDR3 is TGCAGTGCCCCCAACAGGGGCAAAGTTGGCTACACCTTC. Protein sequence: CSAPNRGKVGYTF.